The 17 T cell receptor beta chains below come from one sample, sequenced in a study of blood T cell repertoires in COVID-19. TCRdb keeps only in-frame clones here, not all; method: immunoSEQ multiplex PCR. The data contain a few hundred thousand clones, about 89% of them seen just once; the ten biggest clones take up roughly 1.2%. The specimen sequenced was peripheral blood. Receptors were obtained from a man aged 35 to 55 with acute or convalescent COVID-19.

The genes are TRBV6-5 and TRBJ1-1; the D is unclear. Trimming pared 6 bases from V and 4 bases from J, leaving 9 bases between. CDR1 and CDR2 (germline): MNHEY, SVGAGI. This CDR3 comprises 12 residues. CDR3 residues: CASRARVTEAFF. In nucleotides, the CDR3 is TGTGCCAGCAGGGCACGGGTCACTGAAGCTTTCTTT.

The J gene is TRBJ1-1, the V gene TRBV4-1, with D unclear. Germline V gene sequence: CDR1 MGHRA, CDR2 YSYEKL. The CDR3 is 17 residues long. Trimming pared 1 base from V and 8 bases from J, leaving 23 bases between. The CDR3 region has the DNA TGCGCCAGCAGCCAAGCCCCCGGAGCTAAAGGAAGACTGGAAGCTTTCTTT. As protein: CASSQAPGAKGRLEAFF.

V usage is TRBV19 and J usage is TRBJ2-7, with D tentatively TRBD1 (5 bases). This CDR3 contains 15 residues. Per germline, CDR1 LNHDA and CDR2 SQIVND (reference sequence). Trimming stripped 6 bases from V and 2 bases from J, with 17 bases between. Here the CDR3 reads CASSLIQAPAYEQYF. DNA for the CDR3: TGTGCCAGTAGCCTAATACAGGCGCCTGCCTACGAGCAGTACTTC.

This clone was counted between two and nine times. The chain couples TRBV27 to TRBJ1-2; TRBD1 matches at 8 bases. The junction had 8 bases not matched to a gene; V was cut back by 4 bases and J by 10 bases. Per germline, CDR1 MNHEY and CDR2 SMNVEV (reference sequence). The CDR3 runs 13 residues. The CDR3 is CASSSPGGYAYTF. CDR3 DNA: TGTGCCAGCAGTTCTCCAGGGGGCTACGCCTACACCTTC.

This sequence joins TRBV28 and TRBJ1-6, with TRBD1 as a possible D gene (6 bases). The CDR3 covers 14 residues. The V end lost 5 bases, the J end lost 6 bases, and 11 bases lay between the germline ends. Germline V gene sequence: CDR1 MDHEN, CDR2 SYDVKM. In nucleotides, the CDR3 is TGTGCCAGCAGTAGAGGGGGTACTAATTCACCCCTCCACTTT. Translated: CASSRGGTNSPLHF. The full variable domain, rest sourced from reference TRBV28 and TRBJ1-6, is DVKVTQSSRYLVKRTGEKVFLECVQDMDHENMFWYRQDPGLGLRLIYFSYDVKMKEKGDIPEGYSVSREKKERFSLILESASTNQTSMYLCASSRGGTNSPLHFGNGTRLTVT.

This clone was picked up a small number of times. The chain is built from TRBV19 and TRBJ2-7, with 8 bases that match TRBD1. V shed 4 bases, J shed 4 bases, and the junction held 6 bases outside the gene matches. This CDR3 spans 14 amino acids. Per germline, CDR1 LNHDA and CDR2 SQIVND (reference sequence). CDR3 sequence (DNA): TGTGCCAGTAGTACAACAAACAGGGGGTACGAGCAGTACTTC. This codes for CASSTTNRGYEQYF.

The chain couples TRBV6-2 or TRBV6-3 to TRBJ1-1; 7 bases line up with TRBD1. Per the germline V gene, CDR1 is MNHEY and CDR2 is SVGEGT. V was pared by 6 bases and J by 5 bases, with 6 bases of the junction left unmatched. The CDR3 contains 13 residues. CDR3 residues: CASSRQGRTEAFF. Written as DNA, the CDR3 is TGTGCCAGCAGCCGACAGGGACGGACTGAAGCTTTCTTT.

This clone appeared a single time. This chain uses TRBV6-4 with TRBJ2-6; no clear D. Trimming pared 6 bases from V and 4 bases from J, leaving 10 bases between. Germline CDR1 reads MRHNA; CDR2 reads SNTAGT. There are 14 residues in the CDR3. The CDR3 loop is CASSTVPGANVLTF. CDR3 coding DNA: TGTGCCAGCAGCACAGTCCCCGGGGCCAACGTCCTGACTTTC.

This clone was seen once. V and J are TRBV7-2 and TRBJ2-7, with 8 bases identical to TRBD2. This CDR3 spans 15 amino acids. J gave up 1 base and V 2 bases, and 4 bases lay outside the gene matches. Germline assignment: CDR1 SGHTA and CDR2 FQGNSA. Here the CDR3 DNA reads TGTGCCAGCAGCTTACTTGCGGGGGGTTCCTACGAGCAGTACTTC. It yields the protein CASSLLAGGSYEQYF.

This clone was seen a single time. The chain links TRBV28 to TRBJ2-2, with a weak D call TRBD2 (5 bases). The ends were cut back, 2 bases at V and 3 bases at J, with 10 bases in the middle. Germline values: CDR1 MDHEN, CDR2 SYDVKM. The CDR3 is 15 residues long. The CDR3 DNA sequence: TGTGCCAGCAGTTTACGGGGTACCCACACCGGGGAGCTGTTTTTT. Protein sequence: CASSLRGTHTGELFF.

The chain uses TRBV3-1 (or the pseudogene TRBV3-2) and TRBJ2-3, with 9 bases fitting TRBD2. Per germline, CDR1 LGHDT and CDR2 YNNKEL (reference sequence). V trimming: 1 base; J trimming: 7 bases; junction bases outside the gene matches: 12. The length of the CDR3 is 17 residues. The CDR3: CASSQGLAADRRNTQYF. As DNA, the CDR3 is TGTGCCAGCAGCCAAGGACTAGCGGCAGACCGACGTAATACGCAGTATTTT.

This clone was seen only once. The chain recombines TRBV27 with TRBJ2-5; D perhaps matches TRBD2 (6 bases). The CDR3 contains 14 residues. V was pared by 4 bases and J by 5 bases, with 14 bases between. Germline-derived CDR1 and CDR2 are MNHEY and SMNVEV (reference sequence). The CDR3, as DNA: TGTGCCAGCAGTTCCTGGGGGGTCCAGGAGACCCAGTACTTC. It yields the protein CASSSWGVQETQYF.

This chain connects TRBV9 to TRBJ2-5; 8 bases are a match to TRBD2. This CDR3 region has 15 residues. The J segment lost 5 bases and the V segment lost 0 bases, leaving 6 bases of the junction unmatched. In germline, CDR1 is SGDLS, CDR2 YYNGEE. In DNA, the CDR3 is TGTGCCAGCAGCGTAGGCGCGGGGGGCGGTGAGACCCAGTACTTC. It translates to CASSVGAGGGETQYF.

This clone was seen only a few times. This chain uses TRBV3-1 (or the pseudogene TRBV3-2) with TRBJ2-7; D perhaps matches TRBD1 (7 bases). CDR3 length: 14 amino acids. Trimming shortened V by 2 bases and J by 4 bases, and 12 bases separated the two germline ends. CDR1 LGHDT and CDR2 YNNKEL come from the germline V gene (reference sequence). The CDR3 reads CASSQWQGGYEQYF. The CDR3 DNA reads as TGTGCCAGCAGCCAATGGCAGGGGGGATACGAGCAGTACTTC.

This clone was observed many times. The chain couples TRBV27 to TRBJ2-3, with 10 bases lining up with TRBD1. The CDR3 sequence is 16 residues long. Germline loops: CDR1 MNHEY, CDR2 SMNVEV (reference sequence). The V gene end was trimmed by 5 bases and the J gene end by 2 bases; junction bases not matched to a gene: 7. As DNA, the CDR3 is TGTGCCAGCAGTACCCGACAGGGGGCCACCACAGATACGCAGTATTTT. Protein product: CASSTRQGATTDTQYF.

The chain couples TRBV6-1 to TRBJ2-7, with D possibly matching TRBD2 (5 bases). Trimming shortened V by 2 bases and J by 8 bases, and 19 bases separated the two germline ends. CDR1 MNHNS and CDR2 SASEGT come from the germline V gene. The CDR3 loop spans 15 amino acids. CDR3 loop: CASSELGGSSSKQYF. CDR3 nucleotides: TGTGCCAGCAGTGAACTTGGAGGTTCTAGCAGTAAGCAGTACTTC.

The chain employs TRBV27 and TRBJ2-1; D uncertain. The germline V and J ends were trimmed by 7 bases and 7 bases, with 8 bases remaining between them. CDR3 length: 11 residues. Per germline, CDR1 MNHEY and CDR2 SMNVEV (reference sequence). CDR3 in amino acids: CASNYANEQFF. The CDR3 region has the DNA TGTGCCAGCAATTATGCGAATGAGCAGTTCTTC.